These 25 T cell receptor beta chains originate from one sample sequenced in a study of shared clonotypes between healthy human individuals. Only in-frame clones appear in the TCRdb table, and some are missing; sequencing was by immunoSEQ multiplex PCR. The sample records over 2,000,000 clones, around 93% being singletons. Cells designated naive CD8 were CD45RO-negative and were positively selected for CCR7, with terminally differentiated effector memory CD45RA+ cells excluded. Input material: naive CD8+ T cells from PBMCs. The receptors come from a man between 18 and 29 years old in good health. Some clones in this sample may be carry-over from other donors' samples.

This clone was observed a single time. The same CDR3 also results from other DNA sequences found in this sample. V and J are TRBV4-1 and TRBJ1-1; D uncertain. This CDR3 has 14 residues. In germline, CDR1 is MGHRA, CDR2 YSYEKL. The V gene lost 1 base and the J gene lost 1 base, with 7 bases spanning the gap. The CDR3 region has the DNA TGCGCCAGCAGCCAAGTTCGGAAGAACACTGAAGCTTTCTTT. It specifies CASSQVRKNTEAFF.

The rearrangement uses TRBV6-5 and TRBJ2-7; 7 bases line up with TRBD1. This CDR3 spans 12 amino acids. CDR1 is MNHEY and CDR2 is SVGAGI in the germline V gene. With V trimmed by 6 bases and J by 4 bases, 3 bases remained unmatched. CDR3 region: CASRHRGYEQYF. CDR3 bases: TGTGCCAGCAGGCACAGGGGTTACGAGCAGTACTTC.

The chain couples TRBV11-2 to TRBJ1-2; TRBD1 is a possible D gene (5 bases). Trimming removed 8 bases from V and 8 bases from J, with 30 bases in between. The CDR3 has 17 amino acids. Germline CDR1 and CDR2: SGHAT and FQNNGV. The CDR3 spells CASSPGVARPELGGYTF. CDR3 nucleotide sequence: TGTGCCAGCTCCCCGGGGGTCGCACGGCCGGAGTTAGGGGGCTACACCTTC. Combining the CDR3 with reference TRBV11-2 and TRBJ1-2 gives the whole variable domain EAGVAQSPRYKIIEKRQSVAFWCNPISGHATLYWYQQILGQGPKLLIQFQNNGVVDDSQLPKDRFSAERLKGVDSTLKIQPAKLEDSAVYLCASSPGVARPELGGYTFGSGTRLTVV.

The chain couples TRBV5-5 to TRBJ1-5; D is unresolved. Germline-derived CDR1 and CDR2 are SGHKS and YYEKEE (reference sequence). V was trimmed by 1 base and J by 5 bases, leaving 4 bases between them. The CDR3 has 12 residues. This CDR3 is CASSLMDQPQHF. CDR3 DNA: TGTGCCAGCAGCTTGATGGATCAGCCCCAGCATTTT.

The table lists this clone with a count of one. The chain has TRBV4-3 and TRBJ2-7; the match to TRBD2 covers 8 bases. Trimming took 5 bases from V and 5 from J; bases not matched to a gene: 11. Germline V gene lookup returns CDR1 LGHNA and CDR2 YSLEER. The CDR3 has 15 residues. Here the CDR3 DNA reads TGCGCCAGCAGCTTTCGGGGACTAGGCACAAACGAGCAGTACTTC. This encodes CASSFRGLGTNEQYF.

CDR3 DNA: TGTGCCAGCAGTTCCTGGACAGAGAAAGAGACCCAGTACTTC. This gives the protein CASSSWTEKETQYF. The chain carries TRBV27 and TRBJ2-5, with D possibly matching TRBD1 (6 bases). The V end was cut by 4 bases, the J end by 3 bases, with 12 bases between. CDR1 MNHEY and CDR2 SMNVEV come from the germline V gene (reference sequence). This CDR3 contains 14 residues.

This clone showed up just once. The chain couples TRBV5-4 to TRBJ2-2, with a tentative D call TRBD1 (5 bases). Germline V CDR1 and CDR2: SGHNT, YYREEE (reference sequence). With 3 bases removed from V and 5 bases from J, the gap between germline ends came to 14 bases. The CDR3 spans 15 residues. CDR3: CASSSGPAGTGELFF. The CDR3 DNA follows: TGTGCCAGCAGCTCTGGACCGGCAGGGACCGGGGAGCTGTTTTTT.

The chain links TRBV28 to TRBJ1-2; 7 bases match TRBD1. V shed 11 bases and J 4 bases; nucleotides not matched to a gene: 4. Germline-derived CDR1 and CDR2 are MDHEN and SYDVKM. The CDR3 covers 11 residues. CDR3 DNA: TGTGCCGTCCGACAGGGCTATGGCTACACCTTC. Translated, it gives CAVRQGYGYTF.

The chain combines TRBV2 with TRBJ2-6; 8 bases agree with TRBD1. Germline CDR1 is SNHLY and CDR2 is FYNNEI. J gave up 2 bases and V 9 bases, and 6 bases lay outside the gene matches. The CDR3 sequence is 15 residues long. Written as DNA, the CDR3 is TGTGCCAGGCGGACAGGGAGGACTGGGGCCAACGTCCTGACTTTC. This gives the protein CARRTGRTGANVLTF.

The chain has TRBV5-1 and TRBJ2-1; D possibly corresponds to TRBD2 (5 bases). The germline gives CDR1 SGHRS, CDR2 YFSETQ. Trimming shortened V by 4 bases and J by 5 bases, and 13 bases separated the two germline ends. This CDR3 region has 14 residues. CDR3 coding DNA: TGCGCCAGCAGCATGGGGAGAACTGACAATGAGCAGTTCTTC. It is translated as CASSMGRTDNEQFF. Supplemented by reference TRBV5-1 and TRBJ2-1, the full variable domain reads KAGVTQTPRYLIKTRGQQVTLSCSPISGHRSVSWYQQTPGQGLQFLFEYFSETQRNKGNFPGRFSGRQFSNSRSEMNVSTLELGDSALYLCASSMGRTDNEQFFGPGTRLTVL.

This clone came up once. V usage is TRBV28 and J usage is TRBJ2-1, with 7 bases matching TRBD1. The junction had 12 bases not matched to a gene; V was cut back by 3 bases and J by 7 bases. The CDR3 has 16 amino acids. CDR1 is MDHEN, CDR2 SYDVKM, per germline. The CDR3 region has the DNA TGTGCCAGCAGTTTTCCCCCCGACAGGGAGAGGAATGAGCAGTTCTTC. Its protein is CASSFPPDRERNEQFF.

V is TRBV28 and J is TRBJ1-1, with a possible D match to TRBD1 (5 bases). CDR1 and CDR2 from the germline V gene are MDHEN and SYDVKM. The CDR3 contains 15 residues. V gave up 5 bases and J gave up 5 bases, with 18 bases separating them. The CDR3 nucleotides read TGTGCCAGCAGTCTCCCCTCAAGGGGCGCGACTGAAGCTTTCTTT. It codes for CASSLPSRGATEAFF.

J is TRBJ2-1 and V is TRBV5-1; D possibly corresponds to TRBD2 (5 bases). Trimming left V 4 bases short and J 7 bases short, with 12 bases between. Germline V lookup: CDR1 SGHRS, CDR2 YFSETQ. The CDR3 contains 13 residues. CDR3 sequence (DNA): TGCGCCAGCAGCCCGGACTTGAGGAATGAGCAGTTCTTC. Translated: CASSPDLRNEQFF. Complete variable domain (other parts from reference TRBV5-1 and TRBJ2-1): KAGVTQTPRYLIKTRGQQVTLSCSPISGHRSVSWYQQTPGQGLQFLFEYFSETQRNKGNFPGRFSGRQFSNSRSEMNVSTLELGDSALYLCASSPDLRNEQFFGPGTRLTVL.

For this clone: Additional DNA sequences in this sample encode the identical CDR3. This chain links TRBV27 with TRBJ2-1, with D perhaps being TRBD1 or TRBD2 (5 bases each). The germline gives CDR1 MNHEY, CDR2 SMNVEV (reference sequence). The CDR3 is 16 residues long. V was trimmed by 0 bases and J by 6 bases, leaving 15 bases between them. The CDR3, as DNA: TGTGCCAGCAGTTTATCCCCCGGGACCGGCTCCAATGAGCAGTTCTTC. Its protein product is CASSLSPGTGSNEQFF.

Points on this clone: At one of its ends the junction is not consistent with the germline gene, which may arise from a read error. The gene calls are TRBV7-3 and TRBJ2-1, with TRBD2 identical over 7 bases. Germline CDR1 SGHTA, CDR2 FQGTGA. The length of the CDR3 is 15 residues. The CDR3, as DNA: TGTGCCAGCAGCTTAACGGGGAGGGCCTATAATGAGCAGTTCTTC. Its protein is CASSLTGRAYNEQFF.

About this clone: The identical CDR3 is also encoded by other nucleotide sequences in the sample. The chain is built from TRBV28 and TRBJ1-5, with 9 bases aligning to TRBD1. Germline CDR1 and CDR2: MDHEN and SYDVKM. This CDR3 comprises 14 residues. Unmatched junction bases numbered 1, after V lost 2 bases and J lost 5 bases. The CDR3 spells CASSLGQGHQPQHF. The CDR3 coding sequence is TGTGCCAGCAGTTTAGGACAGGGGCATCAGCCCCAGCATTTT. Together with reference TRBV28 and TRBJ1-5, the CDR3 gives the full variable domain: DVKVTQSSRYLVKRTGEKVFLECVQDMDHENMFWYRQDPGLGLRLIYFSYDVKMKEKGDIPEGYSVSREKKERFSLILESASTNQTSMYLCASSLGQGHQPQHFGDGTRLSIL.

V and J are TRBV12-5 and TRBJ2-5; D call uncertain. Trimming cost V 2 bases and J 2 bases, with 9 bases left between them. The CDR3 has 14 residues. From germline, CDR1 is LGHNT and CDR2 FRNRAP. DNA of the CDR3: TGTGCTAGTGGTTTGAGTGGCTATCAAGAGACCCAGTACTTC. Its translation: CASGLSGYQETQYF. The full variable domain, rest sourced from reference TRBV12-5 and TRBJ2-5, is DARVTQTPRHKVTEMGQEVTMRCQPILGHNTVFWYRQTMMQGLELLAYFRNRAPLDDSGMPKDRFSAEMPDATLATLKIQPSEPRDSAVYFCASGLSGYQETQYFGPGTRLLVL.

The chain has TRBV7-8 and TRBJ2-7; TRBD2 matches at 9 bases. This CDR3 is built from 17 residues. With V trimmed by 2 bases and J by 4 bases, 12 bases remained unmatched. The germline V gene encodes CDR1 SGHVS and CDR2 FQNEAQ. CDR3 nucleotides: TGTGCCAGCAGCTTACGCGGGGGGGGACACTCCCAGTACGAGCAGTACTTC. It is translated as CASSLRGGGHSQYEQYF.

Comments on this clone: Other nucleotide sequences from this sample produce the same CDR3. The rearrangement links TRBV5-1 to TRBJ2-1; possibly TRBD2 for D (6 bases). Trimming shortened V by 3 bases and J by 4 bases, and 14 bases separated the two germline ends. Germline V gene lookup returns CDR1 SGHRS and CDR2 YFSETQ. This CDR3 is built from 15 residues. The CDR3: CASSWARDGYNEQFF. CDR3 in DNA: TGCGCCAGCAGCTGGGCGCGGGATGGTTACAATGAGCAGTTCTTC.

This sequence joins TRBV29-1 and TRBJ2-3, with TRBD2 identical over 8 bases. The CDR3 is 14 residues long. Germline-derived CDR1 and CDR2 are SQVTM and ANQGSEA. Germline trimming cut 0 bases from V and 6 bases from J; bases unmatched to any gene: 5. Here the CDR3 DNA reads TGCAGCGTTGAAGACCCAGCGGGAGCTGATACGCAGTATTTT. This sequence encodes CSVEDPAGADTQYF.

This sequence joins TRBV5-1 and TRBJ1-1; the D gene is possibly TRBD1 (5 bases). The V gene's germline CDR1 is SGHRS and CDR2 YFSETQ. The CDR3 runs to 14 residues. V dropped 3 bases and J dropped 1 base, with 10 bases sitting between them. The CDR3 loop is CASSWRGGNTEAFF. The CDR3 nucleotides read TGCGCCAGCAGCTGGAGGGGAGGGAACACTGAAGCTTTCTTT.

A remark on this clone: Other DNA sequences in the same sample also yield this CDR3. This chain joins TRBV27 and TRBJ2-4, with D perhaps being TRBD1 or TRBD2 (5 bases each). CDR3 length: 14 residues. V was pared by 3 bases and J by 2 bases, with 8 bases between. In germline, CDR1 is MNHEY, CDR2 SMNVEV (reference sequence). The CDR3 spells CASSLRDPKNIQYF. In nucleotides, the CDR3 is TGTGCCAGCAGTTTGAGGGACCCCAAAAACATTCAGTACTTC.

About this clone itself: Additional DNA sequences in this sample encode the identical CDR3. This chain links TRBV27 with TRBJ1-5, with D unclear. The length of the CDR3 is 14 residues. Trimming stripped 7 bases from V and 0 bases from J, with 10 bases between. The germline V gene encodes CDR1 MNHEY and CDR2 SMNVEV (reference sequence). DNA of the CDR3: TGTGCCAGCAAACCAGGCCTTAGCAATCAGCCCCAGCATTTT. Translation gives CASKPGLSNQPQHF.

This clone was observed a single time. V gene TRBV9 combines with J gene TRBJ2-1; maybe TRBD2 (5 bases). The ends were cut back, 3 bases at V and 8 bases at J, with 15 bases in the middle. Germline V gene sequence: CDR1 SGDLS, CDR2 YYNGEE. CDR3 length: 14 amino acids. For the CDR3, the DNA is TGTGCCAGCAGCGGAGGGCCCTTCCCCGATGAGCAGTTCTTC. It is translated as CASSGGPFPDEQFF.

Concerning this clone: Other DNA sequences in this sample translate to the same CDR3. The gene calls are TRBV11-2 and TRBJ2-7; D unresolved. Germline lookup yields CDR1 SGHAT and CDR2 FQNNGV. V was clipped by 3 bases and J by 4 bases, with 10 bases between them. There are 13 residues in the CDR3. CDR3 coding DNA: TGTGCCAGCAGCTTGGCCACACCGTACGAGCAGTACTTC. The encoded protein is CASSLATPYEQYF.